The present TCR beta chain was sequenced within a study of blood T cells in healthy people across ages. PCR was performed a second time for about 7 to 11 cycles using a sample-barcoded 5' primer and a J-beta primer mix. Individual samples furnished no less than 2.5 million CDR3-containing paired-end reads apiece. MiXCR, applied by TCRdb to the 5' RACE reads, yields one record per CDR3 protein. The profile shows hundreds of thousands of distinct CDR3 sequences, approximately 31% of them singletons. This clonotype was seen at least ten times. The clonotype originates from a woman aged 80 or older in good health. Input material: blood.

The CDR3 DNA is TGTGCCAGCAGCTTCCTTCAGGGAGGGGCTGAAAAACTGTTTTTT. This gives the protein CASSFLQGGAEKLFF. The chain links TRBV11-2 to TRBJ1-4, with D possibly matching TRBD1 (5 bases). Trimming cost V 3 bases and J 7 bases, with 15 bases left between them. The CDR3 contains 15 residues. Germline V CDR1 and CDR2: SGHAT, FQNNGV. Full variable domain (outside the CDR3, taken from reference TRBV11-2 and TRBJ1-4): EAGVAQSPRYKIIEKRQSVAFWCNPISGHATLYWYQQILGQGPKLLIQFQNNGVVDDSQLPKDRFSAERLKGVDSTLKIQPAKLEDSAVYLCASSFLQGGAEKLFFGSGTQLSVL.